This is a list of T cell receptor beta chains from one sample in a study of T-cell reconstitution after alpha-beta-depleted transplantation in children. TCRdb used MiXCR to reprocess the PCR reads, holding one entry per CDR3 protein. The sample includes about 160,000 distinct CDR3 sequences, over 8.5% of them seen just once. The sample consisted of PBMCs, taken before TCRalphabeta/CD19-depleted stem cell transplant. Receptor source: a boy aged 2 to 9 with acute myeloid leukemia, due to receive a stem cell transplant. The CDR3 runs from the conserved cysteine through the conserved F or W. Each record gives: clone size, J gene, V gene, CDR3 length, CDR3 protein. Clone size is shown for a subset of rows, as once, few, many or a class of expanded clone.

clone size: many; J gene: TRBJ2-7; V gene: TRBV6-1; CDR3 length: 15; CDR3 protein: CASSEGGRGSSEQYF
clone size: many; J gene: TRBJ2-3; V gene: TRBV6-1; CDR3 length: 17; CDR3 protein: CASSNTKSGRGTDTQYF
clone size: many; J gene: TRBJ1-1; V gene: TRBV27; CDR3 length: 11; CDR3 protein: CASSERGEAFF
clone size: few; J gene: TRBJ2-1; V gene: TRBV19; CDR3 length: 15; CDR3 protein: CASSVWGANYNEQFF
clone size: few; J gene: TRBJ1-6; V gene: TRBV6-1; CDR3 length: 16; CDR3 protein: CASNTGRSPYNSPLHF
clone size: many; J gene: TRBJ1-6; V gene: TRBV2; CDR3 length: 12; CDR3 protein: CASSESISPLHF
clone size: many; J gene: TRBJ1-1; V gene: TRBV12-3/TRBV12-4; CDR3 length: 12; CDR3 protein: CASSLRNTEAFF
clone size: few; J gene: TRBJ2-7; V gene: TRBV19; CDR3 length: 15; CDR3 protein: CASSTWIGHSYEQYF
clone size: many; J gene: TRBJ2-1; V gene: TRBV3-1; CDR3 length: 13; CDR3 protein: CASQPGQDNEQFF
clone size: many; J gene: TRBJ1-6; V gene: TRBV2; CDR3 length: 18; CDR3 protein: CASSPLALTSSYNSPLHF
clone size: many; J gene: TRBJ2-5; V gene: TRBV5-8; CDR3 length: 16; CDR3 protein: CASSLGDRGLQETQYF
clone size: many; J gene: TRBJ1-2; V gene: TRBV12-3/TRBV12-4; CDR3 length: 14; CDR3 protein: CASRNDTGNYGYTF
clone size: many; J gene: TRBJ2-1; V gene: TRBV9; CDR3 length: 9; CDR3 protein: CASSGEQFF
clone size: few; J gene: TRBJ1-2; V gene: TRBV25-1; CDR3 length: 15; CDR3 protein: CASSESGGQGWGYTF
clone size: many; J gene: TRBJ2-5; V gene: TRBV5-6; CDR3 length: 16; CDR3 protein: CASSSYPGGALETQYF
clone size: many; J gene: TRBJ2-6; V gene: TRBV27; CDR3 length: 16; CDR3 protein: CATHPQWGPGANVLTF
clone size: many; J gene: TRBJ1-1; V gene: TRBV6-5; CDR3 length: 18; CDR3 protein: CASSYSGGGEKPNTEAFF
clone size: many; J gene: TRBJ2-7; V gene: TRBV5-1; CDR3 length: 15; CDR3 protein: CASSLGRGYAYEQYF
clone size: NA; J gene: TRBJ2-1; V gene: TRBV9; CDR3 length: 16; CDR3 protein: CASSPWRDVSYNEQFF
clone size: many; J gene: TRBJ1-4; V gene: TRBV6-5; CDR3 length: 17; CDR3 protein: CASSRHPFGGINEKLFF
clone size: many; J gene: TRBJ1-1; V gene: TRBV21-1; CDR3 length: 17; CDR3 protein: CARSPGSGQVLNTEAFF
clone size: many; J gene: TRBJ1-1; V gene: TRBV18; CDR3 length: 16; CDR3 protein: CASSPPGILMNTEAFF
clone size: many; J gene: TRBJ2-3; V gene: TRBV5-1; CDR3 length: 15; CDR3 protein: CASSLGQGAIDTQYF
clone size: many; J gene: TRBJ2-2; V gene: TRBV7-9; CDR3 length: 16; CDR3 protein: CASSLVPTDNTGELFF
clone size: NA; J gene: TRBJ1-5; V gene: TRBV18; CDR3 length: 13; CDR3 protein: CASSPLSAQPQHF
clone size: many; J gene: TRBJ1-1; V gene: TRBV12-3/TRBV12-4; CDR3 length: 13; CDR3 protein: CASSPGPTAEAFF
clone size: many; J gene: TRBJ2-7; V gene: TRBV28; CDR3 length: 14; CDR3 protein: CASTLTGVGYEQYF
clone size: many; J gene: TRBJ1-1; V gene: TRBV12-3/TRBV12-4; CDR3 length: 14; CDR3 protein: CASSFGPGGTEAFF
clone size: many; J gene: TRBJ1-6; V gene: TRBV12-3/TRBV12-4; CDR3 length: 14; CDR3 protein: CASTVTGSNSPLHF
clone size: many; J gene: TRBJ1-5; V gene: TRBV7-6; CDR3 length: 13; CDR3 protein: CASSKGANQPQHF